Listed below are T cell receptor beta chains from one sample, sequenced in a study of blood T cell repertoires in COVID-19. Sequencing was performed with immunoSEQ multiplex PCR; in TCRdb, only in-frame clones are kept and a portion is missing. Of under 200,000 clones listed, approximately 87% were seen once; the top ten hold 3.5% to 5%. Sequencing used PBMCs or T cells enriched from blood (not recorded which). The receptors originated from a woman aged 50 to 60 who had recovered from COVID-19. The CDR3 runs from the conserved cysteine through the conserved F or W. Fields, in order: J gene, clone size, CDR3 length, D gene, V gene, CDR3 DNA, CDR3 protein. D genes are given only for firm matches. The listing skips clone size in some rows; elsewhere it reads once, few, many or a size class.

TRBJ1-1 | NA | 10 | NA | TRBV30 | TGTGCCTGGAGCAGGACTGAAGCTTTCTTT | CAWSRTEAFF
TRBJ1-3 | NA | 16 | NA | TRBV30 | TGTGCCTGGAGTGTCTCCGGCGGGAACTCTGGAAACACCATATATTTT | CAWSVSGGNSGNTIYF
TRBJ2-1 | NA | 16 | NA | TRBV3-1/TRBV3-2 | TGTGCCAGCAGCTACCACGGGGGGCTCCAACGAAATGAGCAGTTCTTC | CASSYHGGLQRNEQFF
TRBJ1-4 | NA | 17 | NA | TRBV28 | TGTGCCAGCGGGGCGGGGCTGGGGACGGCAACTAATGAAAAACTGTTTTTT | CASGAGLGTATNEKLFF
TRBJ1-2 | NA | 13 | TRBD1 | TRBV12-3/TRBV12-4 | TGTGCCAGCAGTTACAGGGGGCGCGACGGCTACACCTTC | CASSYRGRDGYTF
TRBJ1-6 | NA | 14 | TRBD1 | TRBV7-2 | TGTGCCAGCTCCCAACAGGGGAGTAATTCACCCCTCCACTTT | CASSQQGSNSPLHF
TRBJ1-2 | NA | 14 | NA | TRBV7-6 | TGTGCCAGCACTCCCCAAGAGGCCTCCTATGGCTACACCTTC | CASTPQEASYGYTF
TRBJ2-1 | NA | 14 | TRBD1 | TRBV9 | TGTGCCAGCAGCGGGACAGGGGGGTTCAATGAGCAGTTCTTC | CASSGTGGFNEQFF
TRBJ1-3 | NA | 14 | NA | TRBV9 | TGTGCCAGCAGCCCGATGACAGCGGGAAACACCATATATTTT | CASSPMTAGNTIYF
TRBJ1-5 | NA | 16 | TRBD1 | TRBV6-2/TRBV6-3 | TGTGCCAGCAGTTACTCGAGACAGGGTGGCAATCAGCCCCAGCATTTT | CASSYSRQGGNQPQHF
TRBJ1-1 | NA | 17 | TRBD1 | TRBV7-9 | TGTGCCAGCAGCTTAACCAGGGACAGCTTCATGAACACTGAAGCTTTCTTT | CASSLTRDSFMNTEAFF
TRBJ1-2 | few | 13 | TRBD1 | TRBV6-5 | TGTGCCAGCAGACCCGGGACAGGGGGAGGCTACACCTTC | CASRPGTGGGYTF
TRBJ1-2 | NA | 16 | NA | TRBV7-2 | TGTGCCAGCAGCTTAGTTTCCCTCGGTGTAAACTATGGCTACACCTTC | CASSLVSLGVNYGYTF
TRBJ2-1 | NA | 13 | TRBD2 | TRBV11-3 | TGTGCCAGCAGCTTAGCGGGGGGCAATGAGCAGTTCTTC | CASSLAGGNEQFF
TRBJ2-2 | NA | 14 | NA | TRBV6-1 | TGTGCCAGCAATAGGGGCGATGGGACCGGGGAGCTGTTTTTT | CASNRGDGTGELFF
TRBJ2-2 | few | 14 | NA | TRBV9 | TGTGCCAGCAGCGTCGCAGGGGACACCGGGGAGCTGTTTTTT | CASSVAGDTGELFF
TRBJ1-6 | NA | 15 | TRBD1 | TRBV11-3 | TGTGCCAGCAGCTTGGGACAGGGGACCAATTCACCCCTCCACTTT | CASSLGQGTNSPLHF
TRBJ1-2 | NA | 12 | NA | TRBV12-3/TRBV12-4 | TGTGCCAGCAGTTCCGGGGGTTATGGCTACACCTTC | CASSSGGYGYTF
TRBJ1-2 | NA | 14 | TRBD1 | TRBV7-9 | TGTGCCAGCAGCTTGCCCCAGGGGGCGTATGGCTACACCTTC | CASSLPQGAYGYTF
TRBJ2-5 | NA | 12 | NA | TRBV29-1 | TGCAGCGTTGGAGCTGGCCAAGAGACCCAGTACTTC | CSVGAGQETQYF
TRBJ2-2 | many | 14 | TRBD1 | TRBV24-1 | TGTGCCACGAGCAGGGGGCAGGACACCGGGGAGCTGTTTTTT | CATSRGQDTGELFF
TRBJ2-1 | NA | 13 | NA | TRBV11-3 | TGTGCCACCGCCGGACGGGGGGCTCATGAGCAGTTCTTC | CATAGRGAHEQFF
TRBJ2-3 | NA | 14 | NA | TRBV19 | TGTGCCAGTAGTATATCCCCCTACACAGATACGCAGTATTTT | CASSISPYTDTQYF
TRBJ2-3 | NA | 16 | TRBD1 | TRBV5-1 | TGCGCCAGCAGCGAACCGACAGGGGGTCGCACAGATACGCAGTATTTT | CASSEPTGGRTDTQYF
TRBJ2-2 | NA | 17 | NA | TRBV24-1 | TGTGCCACCAGTGATTCGCGGCGGGTCGCGAACACCGGGGAGCTGTTTTTT | CATSDSRRVANTGELFF
TRBJ1-2 | NA | 11 | NA | TRBV20-1 | TGCAGTGCTTTGGGGAGGGAACGCTACACCTTC | CSALGRERYTF
TRBJ2-3 | NA | 15 | TRBD1 | TRBV7-9 | TGTGCCAGCAGCTCTCGGACAGGGAACACAGATACGCAGTATTTT | CASSSRTGNTDTQYF